The subject of this entry is one TCR beta chain. Authors' processing steps: Amplification from reference gene primers served as the basis for estimated nucleated cell counts. Clones were read by immunoSEQ multiplex PCR, and TCRdb kept only the in-frame ones, dropping some. The V and J calls and the clone size are those of that table, but D and trimming were determined from the DNA. This table has about 29,000 clones, around four fifths appearing once. The CDR3 sequence is 14 residues long. Deletions cut 2 bases from V and 0 bases from J, with 7 bases between. Germline CDR1 SGHRS, CDR2 YFSETQ. This sample was taken from a study of blood T cell repertoires in COVID-19. Study background: T cells, B-cell-depleted T cells, or PBMCs supplied cDNA or gDNA.

This TCR came from a woman between 65 and 79 years old with active or convalescent COVID-19. The chain has TRBV5-1 and TRBJ2-3; no reliable D call. The material sequenced was peripheral blood. The CDR3 region has the DNA TGCGCCAGCAGCTTACGAGGTAGCACAGATACGCAGTATTTT. It translates to CASSLRGSTDTQYF.